This TCR beta chain was profiled in a study of T cell changes during pregnancy in multiple sclerosis. The protocol was immunoSEQ multiplex PCR, while the TCRdb copy is restricted to in-frame clones and leaves out a portion. The sample has approximately 36,000 clones, around 93% seen once; the top ten hold roughly 0.39%. This CDR3 spans 16 amino acids. The junction had 9 bases not matched to a gene; V was cut back by 4 bases and J by 4 bases. The sequence was collected from a female donor with multiple sclerosis, enrolled in a pregnancy study. Sequenced material: CD4+ T cells from peripheral blood mononuclear cells, taken in the first trimester of pregnancy. This rearrangement joins TRBV5-3 to TRBJ2-1, with 9 bases identical to TRBD1. TRBV5-3 is an open reading frame whose function is uncertain. The CDR3 spells CARSRSGTGLYNEQFF. DNA of the CDR3: TGTGCCAGAAGCCGCTCCGGGACAGGGCTTTACAATGAGCAGTTCTTC.